Listed here are 9 T cell receptor beta chains from one sample, sequenced in a study of T cells in Graves' hyperthyroidism and ophthalmopathy. Amplification targeted TCR beta CDR3 regions from RNA transcripts. The HTBI primer set drove a first-round RT-PCR of the TCR CDR3. TCRdb re-derived calls from the multiplex PCR reads in MiXCR, one entry per CDR3 protein. There are some 570,000 distinct CDR3 sequences in the sample; 17% occur only once, and around 17% lies in the top ten. Material for sequencing was blood. The receptors shown here come from a woman in her late teens or twenties with Graves' ophthalmopathy.

The CDR3 DNA reads TGTGCCAGCAGTTCGGGGGGCCGGGTCGGGGAGCTGTTTTTT. Translated: CASSSGGRVGELFF. The V call is TRBV6-5, the J call TRBJ2-2, with a tentative D call TRBD2 (7 bases). The germline V gene encodes CDR1 MNHEY and CDR2 SVGAGI. The length of the CDR3 is 14 residues. Trimming left V 4 bases short and J 7 bases short, with 13 bases between.

This clonotype was seen many times. The chain employs TRBV28 and TRBJ2-7; no reliable D call. Trimming stripped 2 bases from V and 3 bases from J, with 11 bases between. CDR1 MDHEN and CDR2 SYDVKM come from the germline V gene. The CDR3 length is 14 residues. The CDR3 loop is CASSLITTGYEQYF. The CDR3 DNA reads as TGTGCCAGCAGTTTAATCACTACGGGCTACGAGCAGTACTTC.

This clonotype occurred many times. This chain connects TRBV2 to TRBJ2-7, with 7 bases lining up with TRBD1. CDR1 and CDR2 (germline): SNHLY, FYNNEI. This CDR3 is 15 amino acids long. Germline trimming cut 3 bases from V and 0 bases from J; bases unmatched to any gene: 5. CDR3 loop: CASSDGTDISYEQYF. The CDR3 DNA reads TGTGCCAGCAGTGACGGGACAGATATCTCCTACGAGCAGTACTTC.

This clonotype has ten or more counts. The chain has TRBV7-9 and TRBJ1-1, with D tentatively TRBD1 (5 bases). The V gene's germline CDR1 is SEHNR and CDR2 FQNEAQ (reference sequence). The CDR3 loop spans 14 amino acids. V was clipped by 10 bases and J by 3 bases, with 18 bases between them. CDR3 sequence: CATVEGTDDTEAFF. The CDR3 region has the DNA TGTGCCACCGTAGAAGGGACTGACGACACTGAAGCTTTCTTT. Variable domain in full (rest from reference TRBV7-9 and TRBJ1-1): DTGVSQNPRHKITKRGQNVTFRCDPISEHNRLYWYRQTLGQGPEFLTYFQNEAQLEKSRLLSDRFSAERPKGSFSTLEIQRTEQGDSAMYLCATVEGTDDTEAFFGQGTRLTVV.

This clonotype was counted at least ten times. The rearrangement links TRBV28 to TRBJ1-2; no clear D. This CDR3 is 13 amino acids long. Trimming took 3 bases from V and 4 from J, leaving 9 bases between them. CDR1 MDHEN and CDR2 SYDVKM come from the germline V gene. The CDR3 reads CASSFRGIYGYTF. The CDR3 DNA reads as TGTGCCAGCAGTTTTCGGGGAATCTATGGCTACACCTTC.

This clonotype was detected many times. The V and J genes are TRBV19 and TRBJ2-7; 8 bases are shared with TRBD1. This CDR3 has 14 amino acids. The germline V gene encodes CDR1 LNHDA and CDR2 SQIVND (reference sequence). Trimming removed 5 bases from V and 2 bases from J; junction bases left unmatched: 5. The CDR3 region is CASSGQGRTYEQYF. The CDR3 bases are TGTGCCAGTAGTGGACAGGGAAGGACCTACGAGCAGTACTTC.

A note on this clonotype: A much larger clone differs by one base, so this may be a read error. The J gene is TRBJ2-2, the V gene TRBV28; 10 bases map to TRBD1. Trimming at V came to 6 bases and at J to 4 bases, leaving 2 bases not matched to a gene. Germline lookup yields CDR1 MDHEN and CDR2 SYDVKM. The CDR3 runs 14 residues. Here the CDR3 DNA reads TGTGCCAGCAGCGGGACAGGGGTCACCGGGGAGCTGTTTTTT. Its translation is CASSGTGVTGELFF. The full variable domain, in which reference TRBV28 and TRBJ2-2 provide the parts outside the CDR3, is DVKVTQSSRYLVKRTGEKVFLECVQDMDHENMFWYRQDPGLGLRLIYFSYDVKMKEKGDIPEGYSVSREKKERFSLILESASTNQTSMYLCASSGTGVTGELFFGEGSRLTVL.

This clonotype was observed many times. This chain uses TRBV2 with TRBJ1-1, with 7 bases aligning to TRBD1. This CDR3 is 15 amino acids long. V trimming: 5 bases; J trimming: 2 bases; junction bases outside the gene matches: 8. Germline V CDR1 and CDR2: SNHLY, FYNNEI. CDR3 sequence: CASSPRTGPNTEAFF. CDR3 sequence (DNA): TGTGCCAGCAGTCCCCGGACAGGCCCAAACACTGAAGCTTTCTTT.

This clonotype was recorded at least ten times. The rearrangement links TRBV27 to TRBJ1-2, with a tentative D call TRBD1 (6 bases). From germline, CDR1 is MNHEY and CDR2 SMNVEV (reference sequence). Trimming pared 7 bases from V and 7 bases from J, leaving 16 bases between. There are 13 residues in the CDR3. CDR3 amino acids: CASKLQGRGGYTF. CDR3 nucleotide sequence: TGTGCCAGCAAACTACAGGGTAGGGGTGGCTACACCTTC.